These T cell receptor beta chains were read from a single sample in a study of identical twins' blood T cells. MiXCR, applied by TCRdb to the 5' RACE reads, yields one record per CDR3 protein. The sample lists 400,000 or so distinct CDR3 sequences; about 28% were seen once. The specimen sequenced was PBMCs. These receptors all come from a woman aged 18 to 50 in good health. Each CDR3 is given with its conserved first and last residue. A D gene is named only where the DNA matches it firmly. Where a row states a size, it is once, few, many or the class of an expanded clone; other rows omit it.

- | TRBJ1-2 | - | TRBV9 | TGTGCCAGCAACCCTTCCGGGACCTTAAATGGCTACACCTTC | CASNPSGTLNGYTF
few | TRBJ2-3 | TRBD2 | TRBV5-1 | TGCGCCAGTATACTAGCGGTCCTAGGTGATACGCAGTATTTT | CASILAVLGDTQYF
- | TRBJ2-1 | TRBD1 | TRBV6-2/TRBV6-3 | TGTGCCAGCAGTCCCCATCGACAGGGCCCCTACAATGAGCAGTTCTTC | CASSPHRQGPYNEQFF
- | TRBJ1-6 | TRBD1 | TRBV29-1 | TGCAGCGTTCGGGACAGGGGTAATTCACCCCTCCACTTT | CSVRDRGNSPLHF
- | TRBJ1-5 | - | TRBV2 | TGTGCCAGCAGGGCGGTCCTGAATCAGCCCCAGCATTTT | CASRAVLNQPQHF
many | TRBJ1-4 | - | TRBV20-1 | TGCAGTGCTAGAGAAGCCCCAAATGAAAAACTGTTTTTT | CSAREAPNEKLFF
- | TRBJ2-5 | - | TRBV20-1 | TGCAGTGCTAGGTTTGGAGAGACCCAGTACTTC | CSARFGETQYF
few | TRBJ1-1 | - | TRBV12-5 | TGTGCTAGTGGTTTGGTAGGCCCGGGGCTGAACACTGAAGCTTTCTTT | CASGLVGPGLNTEAFF
few | TRBJ1-2 | - | TRBV7-9 | TGTGCCAGCTCCCCCGGCGGCTCATTTAACTATGGCTACACCTTC | CASSPGGSFNYGYTF
few | TRBJ2-3 | - | TRBV12-3/TRBV12-4 | TGTGCCAGCAGCGTCCTAGGGGCTACGCAGTATTTT | CASSVLGATQYF
few | TRBJ2-3 | TRBD2 | TRBV20-1 | TGCAGTGCTGGAGGACTAGCCCGCACAGATACGCAGTATTTT | CSAGGLARTDTQYF
few | TRBJ2-3 | - | TRBV10-3 | TGTGCCATCATGTCGACCGCGGGTACGCAGTATTTT | CAIMSTAGTQYF
few | TRBJ1-1 | - | TRBV6-6 | TGTGCCAGCAGTTCAGGGGTCTTGTCCACTGAAGCTTTCTTT | CASSSGVLSTEAFF
- | TRBJ1-1 | - | TRBV19 | TGTGCCAGTAGTATTCGGCCGGGGAACACTGAAGCTTTCTTT | CASSIRPGNTEAFF
- | TRBJ1-3 | TRBD1 | TRBV11-3 | TGTGCCATCAGCAGGGGGTTCCCTGGAAACACCATATATTTT | CAISRGFPGNTIYF
few | TRBJ2-1 | TRBD2 | TRBV20-1 | TGCAGTGCTAGAGATCCACTAGCGGGAGCCCATGAGCAGTTCTTC | CSARDPLAGAHEQFF
few | TRBJ2-3 | - | TRBV7-2 | TGTGCCAGCAGCTCGGTCGTTTTTACAGATACGCAGTATTTT | CASSSVVFTDTQYF
- | TRBJ1-2 | - | TRBV29-1 | TGCAGCGTTGAAGATGCGTATGGCTACACCTTC | CSVEDAYGYTF
- | TRBJ1-1 | TRBD1 | TRBV19 | TGTGCCAGTACCCTGGACAGGATGAACACTGAAGCTTTCTTT | CASTLDRMNTEAFF
- | TRBJ2-1 | TRBD2 | TRBV20-1 | TGCAGTGCTAGGTGGGAGGGGCATGAGCAGTTCTTC | CSARWEGHEQFF
few | TRBJ2-1 | - | TRBV12-5 | TGTGCTAGTGGAACCGACAGTTACAATGAGCAGTTCTTC | CASGTDSYNEQFF
many | TRBJ1-1 | - | TRBV3-1 | TGTGCCAGCAGCCAACTGCGGTACCGGAACACTGAAGCTTTCTTT | CASSQLRYRNTEAFF
- | TRBJ1-2 | TRBD1 | TRBV5-5 | TGTGCCAGCAGCTTAAACTCTCCAGGGGGCGCCGACTATGGCTACACCTTC | CASSLNSPGGADYGYTF
- | TRBJ1-1 | - | TRBV7-3 | TGTGCCAGCAGCTTAAAAGGGTTGAACACTGAAGCTTTCTTT | CASSLKGLNTEAFF
few | TRBJ1-1 | - | TRBV5-1 | TGCGCCAGCAGCTTGGAGACACCGAACACTGAAGCTTTCTTT | CASSLETPNTEAFF
once | TRBJ2-1 | - | TRBV10-3 | TGTGCCATCATTTCTACTAGTGGTGAGCAGTTCTTC | CAIISTSGEQFF
- | TRBJ1-1 | - | TRBV19 | TGTGCCAGTAGTATCCTGGGAGACGGTATGAACACTGAAGCTTTCTTT | CASSILGDGMNTEAFF
few | TRBJ1-2 | TRBD1 | TRBV11-2 | TGTGCCAGCAGCTTAATGGACAGGTGGAACGGCTACACCTTC | CASSLMDRWNGYTF
- | TRBJ2-3 | - | TRBV6-6 | TGTGCCAGCAGTTACGGGACCTCGAGAAACACAGATACGCAGTATTTT | CASSYGTSRNTDTQYF
few | TRBJ1-6 | TRBD1 | TRBV15 | TGTGCCACCGGCTTCCGACAGTTAGGGGGCAATTCACCCCTCCACTTT | CATGFRQLGGNSPLHF
few | TRBJ2-1 | - | TRBV29-1 | TGCAGCGTTGGTTCTAGCCAGCAGTTCTTC | CSVGSSQQFF
- | TRBJ2-7 | - | TRBV6-2/TRBV6-3 | TGTGCCAGCACCGCGACGATGTGGTACGAGCAGTACTTC | CASTATMWYEQYF
few | TRBJ2-2 | TRBD1 | TRBV24-1 | TGTGCCACCAGTGAAGCAGGGACAGGGAACACCGGGGAGCTGTTTTTT | CATSEAGTGNTGELFF
- | TRBJ2-2 | TRBD2 | TRBV27 | TGTGCCAGCAGACTAGCGGGTTCCACCGGGGAGCTGTTTTTT | CASRLAGSTGELFF
few | TRBJ1-1 | - | TRBV29-1 | TGCAGCGTTGAAGAATCCCCGGGACGGAACACTGAAGCTTTCTTT | CSVEESPGRNTEAFF
few | TRBJ1-2 | - | TRBV20-1 | TGCAGTGCTAGTGGTGCAGGAGGATCTTTCAACTATGGCTACACCTTC | CSASGAGGSFNYGYTF
many | TRBJ1-2 | - | TRBV29-1 | TGCAGCTCCTCCGGTAACTATGGCTACACCTTC | CSSSGNYGYTF
many | TRBJ2-3 | - | TRBV5-1 | TGCGCCAGCAGCTGGGGTGGACCCACAGATACGCAGTATTTT | CASSWGGPTDTQYF
many | TRBJ1-2 | - | TRBV20-1 | TGCAGTGCTACCAGGGATGGCTACACCTTC | CSATRDGYTF
- | TRBJ2-7 | TRBD1 | TRBV12-5 | TGTGCTAGTTCAAAGGACAGGGAACACGACGAGCAGTACTTC | CASSKDREHDEQYF
- | TRBJ2-1 | - | TRBV7-9 | TGTGCCAGCAGCTTAGTCCAGTCCTACAATGAGCAGTTCTTC | CASSLVQSYNEQFF
few | TRBJ2-2 | - | TRBV7-2 | TGTGCCAGCAGCTTAATGGGCACCGGGGAGCTGTTTTTT | CASSLMGTGELFF
few | TRBJ2-3 | TRBD2 | TRBV5-1 | TGCGCCAGCCAATGGACTAGCGGGGGATCCACAGATACGCAGTATTTT | CASQWTSGGSTDTQYF
few | TRBJ2-2 | - | TRBV9 | TGTGCCAGCAGCGTAGATTACACCGGGGAGCTGTTTTTT | CASSVDYTGELFF